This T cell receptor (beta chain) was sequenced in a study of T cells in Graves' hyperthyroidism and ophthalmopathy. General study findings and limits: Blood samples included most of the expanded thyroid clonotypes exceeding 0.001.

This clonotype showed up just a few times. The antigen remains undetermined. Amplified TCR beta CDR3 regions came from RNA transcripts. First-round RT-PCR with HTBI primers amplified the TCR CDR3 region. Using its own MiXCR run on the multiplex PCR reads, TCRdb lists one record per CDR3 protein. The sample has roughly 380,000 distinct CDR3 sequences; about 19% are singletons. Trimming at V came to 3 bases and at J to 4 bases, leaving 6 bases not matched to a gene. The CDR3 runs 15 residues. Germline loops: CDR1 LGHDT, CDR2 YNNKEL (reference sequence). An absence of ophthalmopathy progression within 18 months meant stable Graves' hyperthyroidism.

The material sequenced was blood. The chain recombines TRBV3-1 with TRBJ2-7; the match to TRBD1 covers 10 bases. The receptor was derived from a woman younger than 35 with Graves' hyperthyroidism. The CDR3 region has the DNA TGTGCCAGCAGCCAGTTCGGACAGGGGGGTTACGAGCAGTACTTC. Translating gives CASSQFGQGGYEQYF.